The T cell receptor beta chain under discussion was sequenced for a study of T cells in localized non-small cell lung cancer. Study-wide findings and caveats: The study linked higher blood T cell density to longer overall survival. The study sequenced only one region of the tumor. As a result, intratumor heterogeneity could not be excluded and remains possible. Median detection of top 100 tumor clones in adjacent lung was under 75 clones.

Sequencing used immunoSEQ multiplex PCR; TCRdb keeps in-frame clones, though not all of them. The table has about 21,000 clones, over 65% seen once. Trimming stripped 0 bases from V and 0 bases from J, with 10 bases between. CDR3 size: 16 residues. Per the germline V gene, CDR1 is LGHNA and CDR2 is YSLEER. This clone was seen once. Its antigen is still unknown. This chain links TRBV4-3 with TRBJ2-3; no definite D call. Sample: PBMCs, taken before any cancer treatment. This clonotype originated in a woman aged 35 to 70 with stage II squamous cell lung carcinoma. The CDR3 bases are TGCGCCAGCAGCCAAGAGGCCGCATACAGCACAGATACGCAGTATTTT. Translated, it gives CASSQEAAYSTDTQYF.